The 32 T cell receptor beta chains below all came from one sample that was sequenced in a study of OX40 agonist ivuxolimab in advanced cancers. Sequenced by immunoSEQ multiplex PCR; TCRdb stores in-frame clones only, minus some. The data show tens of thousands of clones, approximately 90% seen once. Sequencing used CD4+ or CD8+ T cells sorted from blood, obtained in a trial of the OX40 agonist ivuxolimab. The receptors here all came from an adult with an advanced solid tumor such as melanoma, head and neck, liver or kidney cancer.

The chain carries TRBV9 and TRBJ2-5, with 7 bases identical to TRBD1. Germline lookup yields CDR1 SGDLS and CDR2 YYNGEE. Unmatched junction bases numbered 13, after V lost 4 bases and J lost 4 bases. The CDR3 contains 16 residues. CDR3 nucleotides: TGTGCCAGCAGCCCCCGGCTCGAGGGGGCCGTAGAGACCCAGTACTTC. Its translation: CASSPRLEGAVETQYF.

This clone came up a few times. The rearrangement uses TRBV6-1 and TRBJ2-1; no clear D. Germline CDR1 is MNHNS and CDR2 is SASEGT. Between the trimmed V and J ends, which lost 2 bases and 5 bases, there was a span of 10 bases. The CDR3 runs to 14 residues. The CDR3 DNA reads TGTGCCAGCAGTGAATGGGGTTTGAACAATGAGCAGTTCTTC. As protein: CASSEWGLNNEQFF.

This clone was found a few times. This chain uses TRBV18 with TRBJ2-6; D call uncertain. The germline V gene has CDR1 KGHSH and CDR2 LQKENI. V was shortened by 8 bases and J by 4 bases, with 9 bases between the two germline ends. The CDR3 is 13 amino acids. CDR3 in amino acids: CASDRGGANVLTF. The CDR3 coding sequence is TGTGCCAGCGACCGTGGGGGGGCCAACGTCCTGACTTTC.

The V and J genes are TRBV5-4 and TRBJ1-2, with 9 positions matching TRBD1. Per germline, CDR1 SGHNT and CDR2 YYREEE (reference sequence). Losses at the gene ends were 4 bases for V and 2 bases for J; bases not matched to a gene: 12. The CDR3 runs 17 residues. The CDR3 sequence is CASSTTTQGARNYGYTF. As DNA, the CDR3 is TGTGCCAGCAGCACAACCACACAGGGGGCTAGGAACTATGGCTACACCTTC.

CDR3 nucleotide sequence: TGTGCCAGCTCACTTTCGGTCGGGTCCTACAATGAGCAGTTCTTC. It encodes CASSLSVGSYNEQFF. The J gene is TRBJ2-1, the V gene TRBV18; D unclear. CDR1 and CDR2 from the germline V gene are KGHSH and LQKENI. V lost 4 bases, J lost 1 base, and 11 bases lay in between. The CDR3 loop spans 15 amino acids. The whole variable domain, remainder taken from reference TRBV18 and TRBJ2-1, is NAGVMQNPRHLVRRRGQEARLRCSPMKGHSHVYWYRQLPEEGLKFMVYLQKENIIDESGMPKERFSAEFPKEGPSILRIQQVVRGDSAAYFCASSLSVGSYNEQFFGPGTRLTVL.

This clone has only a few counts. CDR3 DNA: TGTGCCAGCAGCTTAGAATGGGGCACTGAAGCTTTCTTT. Residues: CASSLEWGTEAFF. The gene calls are TRBV7-2 and TRBJ1-1; D remains ambiguous. There are 13 residues in the CDR3. Trimming pared 1 base from V and 4 bases from J, leaving 7 bases between. The germline gives CDR1 SGHTA, CDR2 FQGNSA.

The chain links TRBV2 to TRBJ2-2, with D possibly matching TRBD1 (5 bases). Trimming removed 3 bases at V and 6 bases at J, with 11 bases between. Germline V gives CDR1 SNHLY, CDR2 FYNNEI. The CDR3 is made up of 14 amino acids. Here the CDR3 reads CASSDGADSGELFF. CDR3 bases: TGTGCCAGCAGTGATGGGGCAGATTCCGGGGAGCTGTTTTTT.

The CDR3 is CASANQPGRNYEQYF. DNA for the CDR3: TGTGCCAGCGCGAATCAACCGGGACGGAACTACGAGCAGTACTTC. The genes are TRBV6-1 and TRBJ2-7; either TRBD1 or TRBD2 may fit D (5 bases each). The CDR3 consists of 15 residues. Between the trimmed V and J ends, which lost 8 bases and 3 bases, there was a span of 20 bases. CDR1 and CDR2 (germline): MNHNS, SASEGT.

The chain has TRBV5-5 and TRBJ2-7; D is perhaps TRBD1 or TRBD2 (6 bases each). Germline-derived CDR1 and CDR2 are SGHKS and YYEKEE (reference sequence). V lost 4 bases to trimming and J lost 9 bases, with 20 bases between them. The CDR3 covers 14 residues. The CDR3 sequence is CASSRRDGGSAQYF. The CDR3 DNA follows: TGTGCCAGCAGCAGGCGGGACGGGGGCTCTGCGCAGTACTTC. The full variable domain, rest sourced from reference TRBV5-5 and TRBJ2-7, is DAGVTQSPTHLIKTRGQQVTLRCSPISGHKSVSWYQQVLGQGPQFIFQYYEKEERGRGNFPDRFSARQFPNYSSELNVNALLLGDSALYLCASSRRDGGSAQYFGPGTRLTVT.

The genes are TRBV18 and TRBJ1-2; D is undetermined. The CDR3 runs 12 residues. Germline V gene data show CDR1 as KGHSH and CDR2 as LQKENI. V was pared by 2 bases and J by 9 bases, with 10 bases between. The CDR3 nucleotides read TGTGCCAGCTCACCAACGGACGGGAGCTACACCTTC. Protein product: CASSPTDGSYTF.

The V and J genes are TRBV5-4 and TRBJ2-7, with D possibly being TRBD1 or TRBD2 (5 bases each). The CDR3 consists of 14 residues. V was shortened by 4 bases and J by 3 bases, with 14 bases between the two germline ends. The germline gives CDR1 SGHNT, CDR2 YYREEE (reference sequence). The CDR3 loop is CASSDRDGLYEQYF. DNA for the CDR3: TGTGCCAGCAGCGATAGGGACGGGCTCTACGAGCAGTACTTC.

Here the CDR3 DNA reads TGTGCCTGGAGTGTAGACGACACCAGCTCTGGAAACACCATATATTTT. The encoded protein is CAWSVDDTSSGNTIYF. The chain couples TRBV30 to TRBJ1-3, with no clear D. This CDR3 is built from 16 residues. The germline CDR1 and CDR2 sequences are GTSNPN and SVGIG (reference sequence). Deletions cut 0 bases from V and 0 bases from J, with 12 bases between.

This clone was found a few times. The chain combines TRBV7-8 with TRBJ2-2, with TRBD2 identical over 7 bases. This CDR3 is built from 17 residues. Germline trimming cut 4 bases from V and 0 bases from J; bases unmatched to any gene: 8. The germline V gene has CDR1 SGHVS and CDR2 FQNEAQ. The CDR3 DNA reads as TGTGCCAGCAGCTCCTGGGGGGGACTTCCGAACACCGGGGAGCTGTTTTTT. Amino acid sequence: CASSSWGGLPNTGELFF.

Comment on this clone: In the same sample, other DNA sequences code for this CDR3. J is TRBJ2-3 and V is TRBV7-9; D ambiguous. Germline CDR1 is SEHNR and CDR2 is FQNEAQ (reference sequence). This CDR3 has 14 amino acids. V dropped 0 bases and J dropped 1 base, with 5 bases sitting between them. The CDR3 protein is CASSLAGGTDTQYF. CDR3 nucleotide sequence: TGTGCCAGCAGCTTAGCCGGCGGCACAGATACGCAGTATTTT.

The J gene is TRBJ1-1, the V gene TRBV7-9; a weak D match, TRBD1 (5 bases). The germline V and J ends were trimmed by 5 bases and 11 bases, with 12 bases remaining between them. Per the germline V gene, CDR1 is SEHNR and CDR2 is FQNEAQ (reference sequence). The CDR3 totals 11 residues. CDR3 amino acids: CASSRGVSAFF. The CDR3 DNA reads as TGTGCCAGCAGCAGAGGGGTTTCCGCTTTCTTT.

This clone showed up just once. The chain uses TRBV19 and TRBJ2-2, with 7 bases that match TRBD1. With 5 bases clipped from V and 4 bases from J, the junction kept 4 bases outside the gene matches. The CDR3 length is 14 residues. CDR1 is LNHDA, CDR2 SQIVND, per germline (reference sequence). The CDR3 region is CASSGTESTGELFF. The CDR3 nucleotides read TGTGCCAGTAGTGGGACAGAAAGCACCGGGGAGCTGTTTTTT.

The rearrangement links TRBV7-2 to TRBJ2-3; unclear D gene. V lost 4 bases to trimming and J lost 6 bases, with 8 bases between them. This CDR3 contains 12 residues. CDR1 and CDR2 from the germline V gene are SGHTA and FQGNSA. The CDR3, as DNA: TGTGCCAGCAGCTGGGGTCAGGATACGCAGTATTTT. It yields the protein CASSWGQDTQYF.

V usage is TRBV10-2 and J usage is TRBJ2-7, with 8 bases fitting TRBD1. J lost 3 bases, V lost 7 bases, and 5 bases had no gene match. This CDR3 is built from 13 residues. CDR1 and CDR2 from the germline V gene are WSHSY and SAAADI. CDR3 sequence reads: CASTLGTGYEQYF. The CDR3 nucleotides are TGCGCCAGCACCCTGGGGACAGGCTACGAGCAGTACTTC.

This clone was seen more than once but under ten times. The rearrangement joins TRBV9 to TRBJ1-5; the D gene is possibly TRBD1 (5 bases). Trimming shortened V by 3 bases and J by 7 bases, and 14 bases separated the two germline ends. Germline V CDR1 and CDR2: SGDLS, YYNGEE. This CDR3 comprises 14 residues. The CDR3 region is CASSGSLWGQPQHF. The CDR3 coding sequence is TGTGCCAGCAGCGGTTCCCTGTGGGGCCAGCCCCAGCATTTT.

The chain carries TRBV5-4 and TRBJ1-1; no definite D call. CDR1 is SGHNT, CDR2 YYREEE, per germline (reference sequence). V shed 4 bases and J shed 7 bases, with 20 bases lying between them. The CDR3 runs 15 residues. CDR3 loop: CASSMGGRYILEAFF. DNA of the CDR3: TGTGCCAGCAGCATGGGTGGACGGTACATTCTTGAAGCTTTCTTT.

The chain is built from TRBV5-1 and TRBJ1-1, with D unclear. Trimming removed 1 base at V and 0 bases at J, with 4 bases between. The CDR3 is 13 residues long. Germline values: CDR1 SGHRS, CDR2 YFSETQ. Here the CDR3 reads CASSLTVNTEAFF. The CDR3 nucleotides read TGCGCCAGCAGCTTGACAGTGAACACTGAAGCTTTCTTT.

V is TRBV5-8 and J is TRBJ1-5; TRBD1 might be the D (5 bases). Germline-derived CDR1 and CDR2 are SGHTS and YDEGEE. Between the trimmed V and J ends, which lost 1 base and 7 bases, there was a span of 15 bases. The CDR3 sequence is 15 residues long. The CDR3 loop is CASSLSGQGGQPQHF. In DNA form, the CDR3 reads TGTGCCAGCAGCTTGTCCGGCCAGGGTGGGCAGCCCCAGCATTTT.

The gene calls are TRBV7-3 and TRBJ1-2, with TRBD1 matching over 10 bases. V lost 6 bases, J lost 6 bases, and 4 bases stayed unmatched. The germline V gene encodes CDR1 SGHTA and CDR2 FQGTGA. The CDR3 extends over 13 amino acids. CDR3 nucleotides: TGTGCCAGCAGACAAGGACAGGGGGATGGCTACACCTTC. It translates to CASRQGQGDGYTF.

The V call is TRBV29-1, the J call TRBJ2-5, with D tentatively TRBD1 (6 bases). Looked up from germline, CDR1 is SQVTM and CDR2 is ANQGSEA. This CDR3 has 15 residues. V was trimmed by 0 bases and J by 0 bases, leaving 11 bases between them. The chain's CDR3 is CSVEESGGHQETQYF. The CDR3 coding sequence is TGCAGCGTTGAAGAAAGTGGGGGCCACCAAGAGACCCAGTACTTC.

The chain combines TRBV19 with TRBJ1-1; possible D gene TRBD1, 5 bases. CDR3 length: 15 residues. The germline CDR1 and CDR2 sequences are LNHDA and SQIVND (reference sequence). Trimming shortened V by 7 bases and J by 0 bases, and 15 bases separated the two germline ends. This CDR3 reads CASKVGGTMNTEAFF. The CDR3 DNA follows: TGTGCCAGTAAGGTCGGGGGGACCATGAACACTGAAGCTTTCTTT.

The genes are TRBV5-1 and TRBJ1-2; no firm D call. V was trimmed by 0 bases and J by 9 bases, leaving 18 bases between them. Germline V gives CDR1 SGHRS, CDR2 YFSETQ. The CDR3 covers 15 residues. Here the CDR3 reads CASSLAPRSLPSYTF. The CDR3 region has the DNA TGCGCCAGCAGCTTGGCACCGAGGAGCTTACCCAGCTACACCTTC.

CDR3 sequence (DNA): TGTGCCAGCTCATCGACAGGGGGCGCCGGCACTGAAGCTTTCTTT. This gives the protein CASSSTGGAGTEAFF. The rearrangement joins TRBV18 to TRBJ1-1; 10 bases map to TRBD1. V dropped 5 bases and J dropped 4; count of bases not matched to a gene: 7. In germline, CDR1 is KGHSH, CDR2 LQKENI. CDR3 length: 15 amino acids.

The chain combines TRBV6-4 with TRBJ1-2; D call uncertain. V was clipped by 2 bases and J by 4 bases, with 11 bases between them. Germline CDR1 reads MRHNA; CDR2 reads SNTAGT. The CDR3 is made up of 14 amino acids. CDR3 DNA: TGTGCCAGCAGTGACGAGTCCGGTGCCTATGGCTACACCTTC. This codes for CASSDESGAYGYTF.

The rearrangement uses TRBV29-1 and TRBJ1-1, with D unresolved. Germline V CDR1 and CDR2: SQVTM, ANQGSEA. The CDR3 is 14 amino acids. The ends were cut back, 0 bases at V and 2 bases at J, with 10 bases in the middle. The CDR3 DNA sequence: TGCAGCGTTGAAGATCGGGTAATCAACACTGAAGCTTTCTTT. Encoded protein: CSVEDRVINTEAFF.

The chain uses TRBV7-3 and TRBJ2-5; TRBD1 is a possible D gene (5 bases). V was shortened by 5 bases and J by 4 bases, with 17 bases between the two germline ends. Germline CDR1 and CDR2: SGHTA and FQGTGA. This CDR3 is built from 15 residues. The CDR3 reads CASSPSGAPAETQYF. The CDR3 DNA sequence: TGTGCCAGCAGCCCTAGTGGGGCACCCGCAGAGACCCAGTACTTC.

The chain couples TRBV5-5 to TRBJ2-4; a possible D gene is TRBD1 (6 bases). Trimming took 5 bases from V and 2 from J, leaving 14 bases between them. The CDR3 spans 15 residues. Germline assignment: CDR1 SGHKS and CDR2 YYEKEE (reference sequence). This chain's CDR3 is CASSRDTQSKNIQYF. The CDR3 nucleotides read TGTGCCAGCAGTCGGGACACGCAGTCCAAAAACATTCAGTACTTC.

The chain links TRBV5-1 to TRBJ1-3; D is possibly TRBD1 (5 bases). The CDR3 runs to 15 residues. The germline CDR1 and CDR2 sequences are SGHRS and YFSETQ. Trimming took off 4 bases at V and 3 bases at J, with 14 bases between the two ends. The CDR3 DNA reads TGCGCCAGCAGCCACCAGGGAGTTGTTGGAAACACCATATATTTT. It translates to CASSHQGVVGNTIYF.